This T cell receptor beta chain comes out of a study of blood T cell repertoires in COVID-19. For the study at large: Donors in the United States, Italy and Spain gave samples during acute or convalescent COVID-19. The analysed material was cDNA or gDNA that came from T cells, B-cell-depleted T cells, or PBMCs.

The CDR3 has 13 residues. Trimming cost V 2 bases and J 7 bases; bases outside gene matches: 1. CDR1 and CDR2 from the germline V gene are ENHRY and SYGVKD. Repertoires were generated with immunoSEQ multiplex PCR, while TCRdb's copy carries only in-frame clones and drops some. The top ten hold under 20% of the sample, which has roughly 80,000 clones, roughly 80% seen once. The sequenced sample consisted of peripheral blood. This chain joins TRBV10-3 and TRBJ2-5; 10 bases match TRBD1. The source of this sequence is a woman aged 55-70 years with acute or convalescent COVID-19. The CDR3 nucleotides are TGTGCCATCAGTGAGGGGGACAGGGGGACCCAGTACTTC. It encodes CAISEGDRGTQYF.